Sequencing of this T cell receptor beta chain was carried out in a study of OX40 agonist ivuxolimab in advanced cancers. At the level of the study: Averaging about 60 years in age, with a range of about 20 to 90, the cohort was around 85% male.

Autoimmune disease history or systemic immunosuppression barred patients. Regarding the study as a whole: Antigen specificity was not determined for the expanded peripheral T cells.

Sequencing used immunoSEQ multiplex PCR; TCRdb keeps in-frame clones, though not all of them. The table includes tens of thousands of clones, approximately 81% detected once. About this clone itself: The antigen is not known.

The V end lost 0 bases, the J end lost 7 bases, and 16 bases lay between the germline ends. The CDR3 contains 15 residues. Germline V gene data show CDR1 as SGDLS and CDR2 as YYNGEE. The rearrangement uses TRBV9 and TRBJ1-1, with a possible D match to TRBD1 (5 bases). This receptor was taken from an adult with an advanced solid tumor such as melanoma, head and neck, liver or kidney cancer. This specimen was CD4+ or CD8+ T cells sorted from blood, taken in a trial of the OX40 agonist ivuxolimab. For the CDR3, the DNA is TGTGCCAGCAGCGTAGTGCGGGGGGGTGTGGATGAAGCTTTCTTT. Its translation is CASSVVRGGVDEAFF.